This T cell receptor beta chain was identified during a study of T cell responses to AZD1222 COVID-19 vaccine. Findings and caveats of the study: Baseline serology detected seropositivity in only six AZD1222 recipients.

TCRdb's copy holds only in-frame clones and misses some; the assay was immunoSEQ multiplex PCR. Counted here are about 110,000 clones, about 90% occurring once; the ten biggest clones make up about 4.5%. This clone was seen once. What it binds is not known. Investigators merged groups given second doses at roughly 4 or roughly 12 weeks. The V end was cut by 5 bases, the J end by 7 bases, with 18 bases between. There are 14 residues in the CDR3. The germline gives CDR1 MNHEY, CDR2 SMNVEV (reference sequence). V and J are TRBV27 and TRBJ2-7, with D possibly TRBD1 on 6 matching bases. This TCR came from an adult who received the AZD1222 COVID-19 vaccine. Specimen: peripheral blood, collected 28 days after the second AZD1222 dose. The CDR3 nucleotides read TGTGCCAGCAGTCTAGCACACAGGGCTCGAGAGCAGTACTTC. It specifies CASSLAHRAREQYF.